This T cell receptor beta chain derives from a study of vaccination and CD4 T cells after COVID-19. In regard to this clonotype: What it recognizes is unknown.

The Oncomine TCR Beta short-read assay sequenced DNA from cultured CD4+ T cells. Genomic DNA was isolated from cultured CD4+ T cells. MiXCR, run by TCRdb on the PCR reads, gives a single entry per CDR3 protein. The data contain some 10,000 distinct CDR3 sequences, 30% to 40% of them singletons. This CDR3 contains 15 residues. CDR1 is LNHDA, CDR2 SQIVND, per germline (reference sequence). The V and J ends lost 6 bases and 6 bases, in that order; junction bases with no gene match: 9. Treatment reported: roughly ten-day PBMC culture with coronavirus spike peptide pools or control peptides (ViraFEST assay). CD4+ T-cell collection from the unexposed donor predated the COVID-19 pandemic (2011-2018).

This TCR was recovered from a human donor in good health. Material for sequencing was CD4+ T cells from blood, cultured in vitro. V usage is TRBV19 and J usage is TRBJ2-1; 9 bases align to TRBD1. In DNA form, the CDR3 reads TGTGCCAGTAGAAAGTTGGGACAGGGCTTCAATGAGCAGTTCTTC. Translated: CASRKLGQGFNEQFF.